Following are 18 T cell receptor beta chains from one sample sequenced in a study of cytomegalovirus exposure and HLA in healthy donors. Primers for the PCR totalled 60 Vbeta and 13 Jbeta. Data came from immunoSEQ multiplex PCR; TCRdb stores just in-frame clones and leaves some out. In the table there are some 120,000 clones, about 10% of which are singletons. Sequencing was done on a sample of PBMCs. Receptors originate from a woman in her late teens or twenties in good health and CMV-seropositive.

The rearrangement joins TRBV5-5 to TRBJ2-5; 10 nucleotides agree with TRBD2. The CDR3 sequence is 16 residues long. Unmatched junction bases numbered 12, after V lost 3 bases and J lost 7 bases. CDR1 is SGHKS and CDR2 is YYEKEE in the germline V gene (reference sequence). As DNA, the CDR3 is TGTGCCAGCAGCTCTAAAGCGGGAGGGCCTTTGGTGACCCAGTACTTC. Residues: CASSSKAGGPLVTQYF.

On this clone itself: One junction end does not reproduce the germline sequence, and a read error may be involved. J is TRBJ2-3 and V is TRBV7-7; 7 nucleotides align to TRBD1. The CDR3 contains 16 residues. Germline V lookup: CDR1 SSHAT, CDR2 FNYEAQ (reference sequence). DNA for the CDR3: TGTGCTAGCAGCTTAGGTGCGGACAGGAGCACAGATACGCAGTATTTT. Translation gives CASSLGADRSTDTQYF.

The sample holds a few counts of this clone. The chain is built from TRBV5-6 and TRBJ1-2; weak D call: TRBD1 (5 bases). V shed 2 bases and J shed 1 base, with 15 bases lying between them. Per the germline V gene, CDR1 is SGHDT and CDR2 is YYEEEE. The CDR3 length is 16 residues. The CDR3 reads CASSFWVAGGNYGYTF. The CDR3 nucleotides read TGTGCCAGCAGCTTTTGGGTCGCGGGGGGTAACTATGGCTACACCTTC.

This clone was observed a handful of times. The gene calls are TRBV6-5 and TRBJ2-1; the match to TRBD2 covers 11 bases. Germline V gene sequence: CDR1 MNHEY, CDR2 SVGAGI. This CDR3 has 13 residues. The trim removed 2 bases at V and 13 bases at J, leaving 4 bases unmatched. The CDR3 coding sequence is TGTGCCAGCAGTTACAATAGCGGGAGGGCCCAGTTCTTC. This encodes CASSYNSGRAQFF.

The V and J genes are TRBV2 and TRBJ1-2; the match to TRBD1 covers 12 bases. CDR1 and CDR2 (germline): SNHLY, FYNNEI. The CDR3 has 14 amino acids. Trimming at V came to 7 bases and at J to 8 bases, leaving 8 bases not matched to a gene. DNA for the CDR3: TGTGCCAGCACACCGGGACAGGGGGCGCGGGGCTACACCTTC. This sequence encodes CASTPGQGARGYTF.

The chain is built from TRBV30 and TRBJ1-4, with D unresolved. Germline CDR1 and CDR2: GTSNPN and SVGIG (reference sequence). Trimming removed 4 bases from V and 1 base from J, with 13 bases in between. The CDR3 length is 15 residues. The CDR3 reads CAWNNREKTNEKLFF. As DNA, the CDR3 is TGTGCCTGGAATAACAGAGAAAAAACTAATGAAAAACTGTTTTTT.

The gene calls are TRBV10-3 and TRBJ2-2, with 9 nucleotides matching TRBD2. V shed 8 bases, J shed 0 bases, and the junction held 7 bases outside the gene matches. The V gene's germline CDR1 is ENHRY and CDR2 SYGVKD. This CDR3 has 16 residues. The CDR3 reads CAIRSLAGANTGELFF. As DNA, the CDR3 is TGTGCCATCCGATCTTTAGCGGGAGCGAACACCGGGGAGCTGTTTTTT.

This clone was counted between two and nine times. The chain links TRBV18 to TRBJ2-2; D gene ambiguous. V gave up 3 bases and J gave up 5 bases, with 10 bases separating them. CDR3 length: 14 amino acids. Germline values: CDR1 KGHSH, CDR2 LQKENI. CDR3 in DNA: TGTGCCAGCTCACCTCCCTTAACTACCGGGGAGCTGTTTTTT. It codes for CASSPPLTTGELFF.

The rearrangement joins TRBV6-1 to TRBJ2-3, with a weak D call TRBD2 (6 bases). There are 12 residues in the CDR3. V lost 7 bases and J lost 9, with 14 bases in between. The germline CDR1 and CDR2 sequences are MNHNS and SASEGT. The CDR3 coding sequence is TGTGCCAGCATCGCCGGGACTCAAACGCAGTATTTT. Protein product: CASIAGTQTQYF.

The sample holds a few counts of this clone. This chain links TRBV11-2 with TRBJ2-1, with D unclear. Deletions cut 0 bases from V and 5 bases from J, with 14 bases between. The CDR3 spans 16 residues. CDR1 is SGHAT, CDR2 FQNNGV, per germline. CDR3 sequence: CASSLEIALEDNEQFF. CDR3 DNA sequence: TGTGCCAGCAGCTTAGAGATTGCTTTAGAGGACAATGAGCAGTTCTTC.

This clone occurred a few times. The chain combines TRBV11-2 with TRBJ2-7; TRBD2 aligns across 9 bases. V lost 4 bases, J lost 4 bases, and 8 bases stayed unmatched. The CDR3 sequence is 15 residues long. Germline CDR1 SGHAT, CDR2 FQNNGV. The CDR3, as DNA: TGTGCCAGCAGCTCCGTCCCAGCGGGAGGTTACGAGCAGTACTTC. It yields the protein CASSSVPAGGYEQYF. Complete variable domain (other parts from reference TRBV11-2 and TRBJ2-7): EAGVAQSPRYKIIEKRQSVAFWCNPISGHATLYWYQQILGQGPKLLIQFQNNGVVDDSQLPKDRFSAERLKGVDSTLKIQPAKLEDSAVYLCASSSVPAGGYEQYFGPGTRLTVT.

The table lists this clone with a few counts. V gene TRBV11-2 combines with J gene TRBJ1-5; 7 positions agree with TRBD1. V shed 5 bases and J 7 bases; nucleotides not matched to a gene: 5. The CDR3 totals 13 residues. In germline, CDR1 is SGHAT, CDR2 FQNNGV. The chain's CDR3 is CASSRDRTQPQHF. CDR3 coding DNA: TGTGCCAGCAGCCGGGACAGAACCCAGCCCCAGCATTTT.

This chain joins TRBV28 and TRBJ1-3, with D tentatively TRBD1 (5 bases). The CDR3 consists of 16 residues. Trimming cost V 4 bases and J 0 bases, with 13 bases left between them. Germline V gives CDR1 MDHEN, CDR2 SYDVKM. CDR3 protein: CASSSWGISSGNTIYF. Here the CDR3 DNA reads TGTGCCAGCAGTTCGTGGGGCATAAGCTCTGGAAACACCATATATTTT.

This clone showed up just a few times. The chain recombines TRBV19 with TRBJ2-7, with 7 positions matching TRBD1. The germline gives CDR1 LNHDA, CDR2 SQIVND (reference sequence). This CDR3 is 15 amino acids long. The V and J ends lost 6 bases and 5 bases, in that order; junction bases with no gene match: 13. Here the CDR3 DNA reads TGTGCCAGTAGGGCAACAACAGGGGCCTGGGACGAGCAGTACTTC. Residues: CASRATTGAWDEQYF.

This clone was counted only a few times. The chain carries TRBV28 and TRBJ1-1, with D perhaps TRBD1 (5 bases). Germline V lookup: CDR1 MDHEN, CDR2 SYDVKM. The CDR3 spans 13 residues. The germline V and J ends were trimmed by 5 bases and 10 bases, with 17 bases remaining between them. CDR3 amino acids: CASSASPGLRAFF. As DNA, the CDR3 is TGTGCCAGCAGTGCCTCGCCGGGACTGAGAGCTTTCTTT. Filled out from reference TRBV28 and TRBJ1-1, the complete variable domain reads DVKVTQSSRYLVKRTGEKVFLECVQDMDHENMFWYRQDPGLGLRLIYFSYDVKMKEKGDIPEGYSVSREKKERFSLILESASTNQTSMYLCASSASPGLRAFFGQGTRLTVV.

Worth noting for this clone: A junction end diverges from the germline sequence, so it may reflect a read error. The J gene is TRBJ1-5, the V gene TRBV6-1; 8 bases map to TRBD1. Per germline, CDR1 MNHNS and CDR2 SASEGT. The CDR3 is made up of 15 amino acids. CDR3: CASSEGDRGLLPGDF. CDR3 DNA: TGTGCCAGCAGTGAAGGCGACAGGGGCCTCCTACCCGGGGATTTT.

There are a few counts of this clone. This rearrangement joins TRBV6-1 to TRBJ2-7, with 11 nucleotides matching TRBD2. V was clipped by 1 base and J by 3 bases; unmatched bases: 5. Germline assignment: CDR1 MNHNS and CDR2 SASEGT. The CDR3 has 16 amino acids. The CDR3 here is CASSEVPGLADYEQYF. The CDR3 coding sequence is TGTGCCAGCAGTGAAGTACCGGGACTAGCGGACTACGAGCAGTACTTC.

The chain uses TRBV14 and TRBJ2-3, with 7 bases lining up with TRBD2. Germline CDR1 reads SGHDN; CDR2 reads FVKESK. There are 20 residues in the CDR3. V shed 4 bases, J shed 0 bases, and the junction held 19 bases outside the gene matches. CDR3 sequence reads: CASSPIAGGGSGPSTDTQYF. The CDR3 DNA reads TGTGCCAGCAGCCCAATTGCGGGTGGCGGGAGTGGCCCTAGCACAGATACGCAGTATTTT.